This T cell receptor (beta chain) was identified during a study of blood T cell repertoires in COVID-19. As for the study in general: Nucleic acid was either cDNA or gDNA, and it came from T cells, B-cell-depleted T cells, or PBMCs.

Some clones are missing from TCRdb's copy, which holds only in-frame ones; the method was immunoSEQ multiplex PCR. The sample consists of some 170,000 clones, under 80% of them appearing once. Germline CDR1 and CDR2: LGHDT and YNNKEL (reference sequence). CDR3 length equals 14 residues. The germline V and J ends were trimmed by 1 base and 1 base, with 4 bases remaining between them. This receptor was taken from a man in his sixties or seventies with acute or convalescent COVID-19. The sequencing sample was made of peripheral blood. The chain is built from TRBV3-1 (or the pseudogene TRBV3-2) and TRBJ2-2; D is unresolved. CDR3 sequence (DNA): TGTGCCAGCAGCCAAGTACAGAACACCGGGGAGCTGTTTTTT. This sequence encodes CASSQVQNTGELFF.